This is a list of T cell receptor beta chains from one sample in a study of Ad26.COV2.S vaccination and SARS-CoV-2 variants. Generated by immunoSEQ multiplex PCR, the TCRdb table keeps only in-frame clones and is missing some. The table lists around 300,000 clones, about 89% of them singletons. The material was peripheral blood, obtained in a trial of Ad26.COV2.S vaccine versus placebo. These receptor sequences come from a person between 18 and 65 years old who received the Ad26.COV2.S COVID-19 vaccine or a placebo. Both conserved end residues are part of each CDR3. Each record gives: J gene, D gene, V gene, clone size, CDR3 protein, CDR3 DNA. The D gene is left open where the match is weak. A row's size may be missing; if present it is once, few, many or a size class.

j_gene: TRBJ1-1; d_gene: -; v_gene: TRBV5-1; abundance: -; CDR3aa: CASAGGLGGTEAFF; CDR3nt: TGCGCCAGCGCGGGCGGCCTAGGCGGCACTGAAGCTTTCTTT
j_gene: TRBJ1-1; d_gene: -; v_gene: TRBV6-5; abundance: -; CDR3aa: CASSQTAMNTEAFF; CDR3nt: TGTGCCAGCAGTCAGACAGCTATGAACACTGAAGCTTTCTTT
j_gene: TRBJ1-4; d_gene: -; v_gene: TRBV7-9; abundance: few; CDR3aa: CASSPGRGDEKLFF; CDR3nt: TGTGCCAGCAGCCCCGGACGAGGGGATGAAAAACTGTTTTTT
j_gene: TRBJ1-6; d_gene: TRBD1; v_gene: TRBV9; abundance: -; CDR3aa: CASSVVGGGTEPLHF; CDR3nt: TGTGCCAGCAGCGTAGTCGGAGGCGGGACAGAGCCCCTCCACTTT
j_gene: TRBJ2-2; d_gene: TRBD1; v_gene: TRBV7-3; abundance: few; CDR3aa: CASSFHRGENTGELFF; CDR3nt: TGTGCCAGCAGCTTCCACAGGGGCGAGAACACCGGGGAGCTGTTTTTT
j_gene: TRBJ2-1; d_gene: -; v_gene: TRBV19; abundance: -; CDR3aa: CASSTGSSYNEQFF; CDR3nt: TGTGCCAGTAGTACTGGGAGCTCCTACAATGAGCAGTTCTTC
j_gene: TRBJ2-2; d_gene: -; v_gene: TRBV5-1; abundance: once; CDR3aa: CASSNGNSGELFF; CDR3nt: TGCGCCAGCAGTAATGGTAATTCCGGGGAGCTGTTTTTT
j_gene: TRBJ1-6; d_gene: -; v_gene: TRBV25-1; abundance: -; CDR3aa: CASSRSQNNSPLHF; CDR3nt: TGTGCCAGCAGTAGGTCTCAGAATAATTCACCCCTCCACTTT
j_gene: TRBJ2-3; d_gene: TRBD1; v_gene: TRBV9; abundance: -; CDR3aa: CASSARQGAVSTDTQYF; CDR3nt: TGTGCCAGCAGCGCCAGACAGGGGGCAGTCTCCACAGATACGCAGTATTTT
j_gene: TRBJ1-1; d_gene: -; v_gene: TRBV5-4; abundance: -; CDR3aa: CASSSPGQNTEAFF; CDR3nt: TGTGCCAGCAGCTCTCCAGGGCAGAACACTGAAGCTTTCTTT
j_gene: TRBJ2-3; d_gene: TRBD2; v_gene: TRBV3-1/TRBV3-2; abundance: -; CDR3aa: CASSFYSGGATDTQYF; CDR3nt: TGTGCCAGCAGCTTCTATAGCGGGGGGGCAACAGATACGCAGTATTTT
j_gene: TRBJ1-1; d_gene: TRBD1; v_gene: TRBV27; abundance: -; CDR3aa: CASSLQGGTEAFF; CDR3nt: TGTGCCAGCAGTTTGCAGGGGGGCACTGAAGCTTTCTTT
j_gene: TRBJ1-1; d_gene: -; v_gene: TRBV6-5; abundance: -; CDR3aa: CAAEHTRGLNTEAFF; CDR3nt: TGTGCCGCCGAACATACCAGAGGGTTGAACACTGAAGCTTTCTTT
j_gene: TRBJ2-4; d_gene: -; v_gene: TRBV19; abundance: -; CDR3aa: CASQDGGEAKNIQYF; CDR3nt: TGTGCCAGTCAGGACGGAGGGGAGGCCAAAAACATTCAGTACTTC
j_gene: TRBJ2-7; d_gene: TRBD2; v_gene: TRBV7-9; abundance: once; CDR3aa: CASSLERAGGSYEQYF; CDR3nt: TGTGCCAGCAGCTTAGAGCGAGCGGGAGGATCCTACGAGCAGTACTTC
j_gene: TRBJ2-1; d_gene: -; v_gene: TRBV25-1; abundance: -; CDR3aa: CASSESLSSPSALHEQFF; CDR3nt: TGTGCCAGCAGTGAATCATTGAGTTCTCCCTCAGCGCTTCATGAGCAGTTCTTC
j_gene: TRBJ2-1; d_gene: -; v_gene: TRBV28; abundance: -; CDR3aa: CASSPLAQLYNEQFF; CDR3nt: TGTGCCAGCAGCCCGCTGGCGCAGTTGTACAATGAGCAGTTCTTC
j_gene: TRBJ1-4; d_gene: -; v_gene: TRBV9; abundance: once; CDR3aa: CASSDGWGATNEKLFF; CDR3nt: TGTGCCAGCAGCGACGGGTGGGGTGCAACTAATGAAAAACTGTTTTTT
j_gene: TRBJ2-7; d_gene: TRBD1; v_gene: TRBV20-1; abundance: -; CDR3aa: CSANRGLEQYF; CDR3nt: TGCAGTGCAAACAGGGGATTAGAGCAGTACTTC
j_gene: TRBJ1-1; d_gene: -; v_gene: TRBV18; abundance: -; CDR3aa: CASSPTENTEAFF; CDR3nt: TGTGCCAGCTCACCAACTGAGAACACTGAAGCTTTCTTT
j_gene: TRBJ2-7; d_gene: -; v_gene: TRBV2; abundance: -; CDR3aa: CASRRSYEQYF; CDR3nt: TGTGCCAGCAGACGGTCCTACGAGCAGTACTTC
j_gene: TRBJ1-1; d_gene: -; v_gene: TRBV19; abundance: few; CDR3aa: CATSPGRGGFDTEAFF; CDR3nt: TGTGCCACCTCCCCGGGACGAGGTGGTTTTGACACTGAAGCTTTCTTT
j_gene: TRBJ2-2; d_gene: -; v_gene: TRBV5-1; abundance: -; CDR3aa: CASSLEGRTNTGELFF; CDR3nt: TGCGCCAGCAGCTTGGAGGGCAGAACGAACACCGGGGAGCTGTTTTTT
j_gene: TRBJ2-7; d_gene: -; v_gene: TRBV18; abundance: -; CDR3aa: CASSSGGLPYEQYF; CDR3nt: TGTGCCAGCTCCTCAGGGGGACTACCCTACGAGCAGTACTTC
j_gene: TRBJ1-3; d_gene: -; v_gene: TRBV9; abundance: -; CDR3aa: CASSVEQAGNTIYF; CDR3nt: TGTGCCAGCAGCGTAGAACAAGCTGGAAACACCATATATTTT
j_gene: TRBJ1-1; d_gene: TRBD1; v_gene: TRBV4-1; abundance: -; CDR3aa: CASSHPGTGVNTEAFF; CDR3nt: TGCGCCAGCAGCCATCCCGGGACAGGGGTGAACACTGAAGCTTTCTTT
j_gene: TRBJ1-5; d_gene: -; v_gene: TRBV28; abundance: once; CDR3aa: CASSPGRGDNQPQHF; CDR3nt: TGTGCCAGCAGCCCTGGAAGGGGGGACAATCAGCCCCAGCATTTT
j_gene: TRBJ1-5; d_gene: -; v_gene: TRBV24-1; abundance: -; CDR3aa: CATSAGAGSNQPQHF; CDR3nt: TGTGCCACCAGTGCTGGTGCGGGTTCCAATCAGCCCCAGCATTTT
j_gene: TRBJ1-1; d_gene: -; v_gene: TRBV4-2; abundance: -; CDR3aa: CASSQQLGDTEAFF; CDR3nt: TGTGCCAGCAGCCAACAGCTAGGGGACACTGAAGCTTTCTTT
j_gene: TRBJ2-2; d_gene: TRBD1; v_gene: TRBV11-2; abundance: -; CDR3aa: CASSPTGTVPTGELFF; CDR3nt: TGTGCCAGCAGCCCGACCGGGACAGTACCCACCGGGGAGCTGTTTTTT
j_gene: TRBJ2-3; d_gene: -; v_gene: TRBV7-2; abundance: -; CDR3aa: CASSLQGPSTDTQYF; CDR3nt: TGTGCCAGCAGCTTACAGGGGCCGAGCACAGATACGCAGTATTTT
j_gene: TRBJ2-3; d_gene: TRBD1; v_gene: TRBV4-3; abundance: -; CDR3aa: CASSQRSGGDTDTQYF; CDR3nt: TGCGCCAGCAGCCAGAGATCAGGGGGCGACACAGATACGCAGTATTTT
j_gene: TRBJ1-4; d_gene: TRBD1; v_gene: TRBV5-1; abundance: once; CDR3aa: CASSPWTGGSTNEKLFF; CDR3nt: TGCGCCAGCAGCCCCTGGACAGGGGGCTCTACTAATGAAAAACTGTTTTTT
j_gene: TRBJ1-4; d_gene: -; v_gene: TRBV9; abundance: -; CDR3aa: CASSVGGNTNEKLFF; CDR3nt: TGTGCCAGCAGCGTAGGAGGGAACACTAATGAAAAACTGTTTTTT
j_gene: TRBJ1-1; d_gene: -; v_gene: TRBV28; abundance: -; CDR3aa: CASSPHSDQGTEAFF; CDR3nt: TGTGCCAGCAGCCCTCACAGCGATCAGGGCACTGAAGCTTTCTTT
j_gene: TRBJ2-7; d_gene: -; v_gene: TRBV9; abundance: once; CDR3aa: CASSVGTVSYEQYF; CDR3nt: TGTGCCAGCAGCGTAGGGACAGTCTCCTACGAGCAGTACTTC
j_gene: TRBJ2-5; d_gene: TRBD1; v_gene: TRBV19; abundance: -; CDR3aa: CASSLGQEETQYF; CDR3nt: TGTGCCAGTAGTTTGGGACAGGAAGAGACCCAGTACTTC
j_gene: TRBJ2-6; d_gene: -; v_gene: TRBV19; abundance: -; CDR3aa: CASSFIRTSGANVLTF; CDR3nt: TGTGCCAGTAGTTTCATAAGAACTTCTGGGGCCAACGTCCTGACTTTC
j_gene: TRBJ2-3; d_gene: TRBD2; v_gene: TRBV3-1/TRBV3-2; abundance: -; CDR3aa: CASSRSTSGGMGTDTQYF; CDR3nt: TGTGCCAGCAGCCGGTCGACTAGCGGGGGGATGGGCACAGATACGCAGTATTTT
j_gene: TRBJ1-1; d_gene: -; v_gene: TRBV25-1; abundance: -; CDR3aa: CASSKGRWGDTEAFF; CDR3nt: TGTGCCAGCTCAAAGGGGAGGTGGGGGGACACTGAAGCTTTCTTT
j_gene: TRBJ1-1; d_gene: -; v_gene: TRBV6-1; abundance: -; CDR3aa: CASSEVSQGVSGTEAFF; CDR3nt: TGTGCCAGCAGTGAAGTCAGCCAGGGCGTTTCCGGCACTGAAGCTTTCTTT
j_gene: TRBJ1-5; d_gene: -; v_gene: TRBV6-4; abundance: -; CDR3aa: CARVHRVRAQHF; CDR3nt: TGTGCCAGAGTTCACAGGGTTAGAGCCCAGCATTTT
j_gene: TRBJ1-1; d_gene: -; v_gene: TRBV6-4; abundance: -; CDR3aa: CASSGGGEAFF; CDR3nt: TGTGCCAGCAGTGGGGGCGGTGAAGCTTTCTTT
j_gene: TRBJ2-4; d_gene: -; v_gene: TRBV5-6; abundance: -; CDR3aa: CASSVYRDAKNIQYF; CDR3nt: TGTGCCAGCAGCGTATACCGGGACGCCAAAAACATTCAGTACTTC
j_gene: TRBJ2-3; d_gene: TRBD2; v_gene: TRBV7-8; abundance: -; CDR3aa: CASSSTSGRVSDTQYF; CDR3nt: TGTGCCAGCAGCTCGACTAGCGGGAGGGTGTCAGATACGCAGTATTTT
j_gene: TRBJ2-7; d_gene: -; v_gene: TRBV3-1/TRBV3-2; abundance: -; CDR3aa: CASSQDYRLPYEQYF; CDR3nt: TGTGCCAGCAGCCAAGATTACCGGCTCCCCTACGAGCAGTACTTC
j_gene: TRBJ1-3; d_gene: -; v_gene: TRBV11-2; abundance: -; CDR3aa: CASSLNRVSGNTIYF; CDR3nt: TGTGCCAGCAGCTTAAACAGGGTGTCTGGAAACACCATATATTTT
j_gene: TRBJ2-1; d_gene: TRBD1; v_gene: TRBV30; abundance: -; CDR3aa: CAVPGQGHNEQFF; CDR3nt: TGTGCCGTACCGGGACAGGGACACAATGAGCAGTTCTTC
j_gene: TRBJ1-3; d_gene: -; v_gene: TRBV4-1; abundance: -; CDR3aa: CASSQDVSSGNTIYF; CDR3nt: TGCGCCAGCAGCCAAGATGTCTCCTCTGGAAACACCATATATTTT
j_gene: TRBJ2-7; d_gene: -; v_gene: TRBV28; abundance: -; CDR3aa: CASRSYGQGVHEQYF; CDR3nt: TGTGCCAGCAGATCTTACGGGCAGGGTGTCCACGAGCAGTACTTC
j_gene: TRBJ2-2; d_gene: -; v_gene: TRBV7-8; abundance: -; CDR3aa: CASSLVAGVAGELFF; CDR3nt: TGTGCCAGCAGCTTAGTGGCAGGGGTGGCCGGGGAGCTGTTTTTT
j_gene: TRBJ2-7; d_gene: -; v_gene: TRBV11-2; abundance: -; CDR3aa: CASSYPSDGTTTYEQYF; CDR3nt: TGTGCCAGCAGCTACCCCTCCGACGGAACCACAACCTACGAGCAGTACTTC
j_gene: TRBJ2-3; d_gene: -; v_gene: TRBV7-6; abundance: -; CDR3aa: CASSLGTGLFLTDTQYF; CDR3nt: TGTGCCAGCAGCTTAGGTACTGGACTATTCCTCACAGATACGCAGTATTTT
j_gene: TRBJ1-1; d_gene: -; v_gene: TRBV28; abundance: few; CDR3aa: CASSPGSTGNTEAFF; CDR3nt: TGTGCCAGCAGCCCAGGTTCGACAGGGAACACTGAAGCTTTCTTT